This is a list of T cell receptor beta chains from one sample in a study of human T cells and chemical hapten exposure. TCRdb called the RACE reads again in MiXCR, with one record for every CDR3 protein. The sample lists approximately 77,000 distinct CDR3 sequences; around 15% were seen once. The sample consisted of whole blood, taken in connection with sensitization to the hapten diphenylcyclopropenone (DPC). All receptors derive from a woman aged 45-60 years with alopecia areata. Some clones in this sample may be carry-over from other donors' samples. Both conserved end residues are part of each CDR3. The D gene is left open where the match is weak. Clone size is given for some rows only: seen once, a few or many times, or a class if the clone is expanded.

J | V | D | size | CDR3 | DNA
TRBJ2-3 | TRBV4-3 | NA | NA | CASSQDGGRETDTQYF | TGCGCCAGCAGCCAAGATGGCGGTAGGGAGACGGATACGCAGTATTTT
TRBJ2-6 | TRBV11-2 | NA | many | CASSEFSGANVLTF | TGTGCCAGCAGCGAGTTCTCTGGGGCCAACGTCCTGACTTTC
TRBJ2-7 | TRBV19 | TRBD2 | few | CASKAGTSADEQYF | TGTGCCAGTAAGGCCGGGACTAGCGCGGACGAGCAGTACTTC
TRBJ2-3 | TRBV10-3 | TRBD2 | few | CAISEPAGRGTDTQYF | TGTGCCATCAGTGAACCAGCGGGGAGGGGTACAGATACGCAGTATTTT
TRBJ2-5 | TRBV7-8 | NA | many | CASSFAFETQYF | TGTGCCAGCAGCTTCGCGTTTGAGACCCAGTACTTC
TRBJ2-5 | TRBV4-2 | NA | NA | CASSQDGTLDQETQYF | TGTGCCAGCAGCCAAGATGGTACACTAGACCAAGAGACCCAGTACTTC
TRBJ2-1 | TRBV5-1 | TRBD2 | NA | CASSAREGGAEQFF | TGCGCCAGCAGCGCCCGGGAGGGCGGAGCCGAGCAGTTCTTC
TRBJ2-2 | TRBV19 | NA | few | CASRWSNTGELFF | TGTGCCAGTAGATGGTCGAACACCGGGGAGCTGTTTTTT
TRBJ2-5 | TRBV6-5 | NA | few | CASSHVETQYF | TGTGCCAGCAGTCACGTGGAGACCCAGTACTTC
TRBJ1-5 | TRBV6-2/TRBV6-3 | TRBD1 | NA | CASSYLTGTGFDNQPQHF | TGTGCCAGCAGTTACTTAACCGGGACAGGGTTCGACAATCAGCCCCAGCATTTT
TRBJ2-7 | TRBV6-1 | NA | few | CASSSSAERASSYEQYF | TGTGCCAGCTCCTCTAGCGCGGAGCGCGCGAGCTCCTACGAGCAGTACTTC
TRBJ1-1 | TRBV12-3/TRBV12-4 | NA | many | CASSLQGVNTEAFF | TGTGCCAGCAGTTTACAAGGGGTGAACACTGAAGCTTTCTTT
TRBJ1-1 | TRBV11-2 | NA | few | CASSPGQGAFF | TGTGCCAGCAGCCCGGGACAAGGAGCTTTCTTT
TRBJ2-5 | TRBV20-1 | NA | many | CSAPAALAEQETQYF | TGCAGTGCTCCCGCCGCCTTAGCGGAACAAGAGACCCAGTACTTC
TRBJ1-1 | TRBV18 | TRBD1 | few | CASSDQPGQFTEAFF | TGTGCCAGCTCGGATCAACCGGGACAGTTCACTGAAGCTTTCTTT
TRBJ2-1 | TRBV2 | NA | NA | CASRPGYNEQFF | TGTGCCAGCAGACCCGGCTACAATGAGCAGTTCTTC
TRBJ1-1 | TRBV7-8 | NA | few | CASSLGLGHTEAFF | TGTGCCAGCAGCTTAGGACTGGGCCACACTGAAGCTTTCTTT
TRBJ2-7 | TRBV29-1 | NA | few | CSVEWSGLLYF | TGCAGCGTTGAATGGTCGGGCTTGTTGTACTTC
TRBJ1-1 | TRBV25-1 | TRBD1 | NA | CASSIRRGQGVVEAFF | TGTGCCAGCAGTATCCGTAGGGGACAGGGGGTCGTTGAAGCTTTCTTT
TRBJ1-5 | TRBV2 | TRBD1 | NA | CASTTGDGGQPQHF | TGTGCCAGCACAACAGGGGATGGGGGGCAGCCCCAGCATTTT
TRBJ1-1 | TRBV13 | NA | few | CASSLRGAEAFF | TGTGCCAGCAGCTTACGGGGCGCTGAAGCTTTCTTT
TRBJ1-3 | TRBV4-1 | NA | NA | CASSQDTDLKFSSGNTIYF | TGCGCCAGCAGCCAAGATACAGACCTCAAATTTTCCTCTGGAAACACCATATATTTT
TRBJ1-1 | TRBV20-1 | TRBD1 | many | CSARGETGVTEAFF | TGCAGTGCTAGGGGGGAGACAGGGGTCACTGAAGCTTTCTTT
TRBJ1-2 | TRBV20-1 | NA | many | CSASVNYGYTF | TGCAGTGCTTCAGTTAACTATGGCTACACCTTC
TRBJ2-3 | TRBV12-3/TRBV12-4 | NA | few | CASSREADTQYF | TGTGCCAGCAGCCGAGAGGCAGATACGCAGTATTTT
TRBJ2-7 | TRBV10-3 | NA | few | CAISDGPYEQYF | TGTGCCATCAGTGACGGGCCCTACGAGCAGTACTTC
TRBJ2-7 | TRBV10-1 | TRBD1 | NA | CASSEGGLVEQYF | TGCGCCAGCAGTGAAGGGGGCCTTGTAGAGCAGTACTTC
TRBJ1-4 | TRBV4-3 | NA | few | CASSQDARGREKLFF | TGCGCCAGCAGCCAAGATGCCAGGGGTAGGGAAAAACTGTTTTTT
TRBJ2-1 | TRBV6-5 | NA | few | CASSYGTRDNEQFF | TGTGCCAGCAGTTACGGAACTAGAGACAATGAGCAGTTCTTC
TRBJ2-7 | TRBV23-1 | NA | few | CASSQTGTAYEQYF | TGCGCCAGCAGTCAAACGGGGACGGCCTACGAGCAGTACTTC
TRBJ1-1 | TRBV5-4 | NA | few | CASSLGGMNTEAFF | TGTGCCAGCAGCTTAGGGGGGATGAACACTGAAGCTTTCTTT
TRBJ2-1 | TRBV4-2 | NA | many | CASSQDSRQNNYNEQFF | TGTGCCAGCAGCCAAGATTCGCGGCAGAACAATTACAATGAGCAGTTCTTC
TRBJ2-2 | TRBV2 | NA | many | CASSIRGASTGELFF | TGTGCCAGTAGTATCAGGGGGGCGAGCACCGGGGAGCTGTTTTTT
TRBJ2-1 | TRBV18 | NA | NA | CATSLYNEQFF | TGTGCCACCTCCCTATACAATGAGCAGTTCTTC
TRBJ1-1 | TRBV5-1 | NA | NA | CASSLAGQTEAFF | TGCGCCAGCAGCTTGGCGGGGCAAACTGAAGCTTTCTTT
TRBJ1-2 | TRBV7-8 | NA | NA | CASSRTGNYGYTF | TGTGCCAGCAGCCGAACAGGAAACTATGGCTACACCTTC
TRBJ2-1 | TRBV29-1 | NA | NA | CSVVVGAVNEQFF | TGCAGCGTTGTAGTGGGAGCTGTCAATGAGCAGTTCTTC
TRBJ2-2 | TRBV7-9 | NA | NA | CASSSTSLNTGELFF | TGTGCCAGCAGCTCAACATCCCTGAACACCGGGGAGCTGTTTTTT
TRBJ2-2 | TRBV14 | NA | few | CASSIAGALAGELFF | TGTGCCAGCAGCATCGCCGGGGCGTTGGCCGGGGAGCTGTTTTTT
TRBJ1-3 | TRBV28 | NA | NA | CASRRVSGNTIYF | TGTGCCAGCCGGAGGGTGTCAGGAAACACCATATATTTT
TRBJ1-4 | TRBV18 | NA | NA | CASLPDVGGPNEKLFF | TGTGCCAGTCTTCCTGACGTGGGGGGCCCTAACGAAAAACTGTTTTTT
TRBJ2-2 | TRBV11-2 | TRBD2 | few | CASSFTAGTGELFF | TGTGCCAGCAGCTTCACAGCGGGAACCGGGGAGCTGTTTTTT
TRBJ1-1 | TRBV20-1 | NA | few | CSARDQGYSEAFF | TGCAGTGCTAGAGATCAGGGATACTCAGAAGCTTTCTTT
TRBJ2-1 | TRBV5-4 | TRBD1 | NA | CASSLAGGASYNEQFF | TGTGCCAGCAGCTTGGCAGGGGGCGCATCCTACAATGAGCAGTTCTTC
TRBJ2-7 | TRBV5-1 | NA | few | CASSPFGGTVYEQYF | TGCGCCAGCAGCCCCTTTGGGGGCACTGTCTACGAGCAGTACTTC
TRBJ1-1 | TRBV20-1 | NA | NA | CSASMGVAEAFF | TGCAGTGCTAGCATGGGCGTAGCCGAAGCTTTCTTT
TRBJ2-1 | TRBV9 | TRBD2 | few | CASSVATGLANEQFF | TGTGCCAGCAGCGTAGCTACAGGACTAGCCAATGAGCAGTTCTTC
TRBJ2-7 | TRBV27 | TRBD2 | NA | CASSLWREADCRCEQYF | TGTGCCAGCAGTTTATGGCGGGAGGCCGATTGCCGTTGCGAGCAGTACTTC
TRBJ1-2 | TRBV18 | TRBD1 | NA | CASSSDPGQIVYGYTF | TGTGCCAGCTCATCAGACCCGGGACAGATAGTCTATGGCTACACCTTC
TRBJ1-2 | TRBV2 | NA | few | CASSEEGYGYTF | TGTGCCAGCAGTGAAGAAGGGTATGGCTACACCTTC
TRBJ1-1 | TRBV4-1 | NA | NA | CASSPRASTWSDTEAFF | TGCGCCAGCAGCCCACGGGCCTCGACGTGGTCCGACACTGAAGCTTTCTTT